This T cell receptor (beta chain) originates from a study of cytotoxic CD8 clonotypes in ibrutinib-treated CLL. Study at large: Overall, 24 responses were partial and 2 complete; following median roughly 62 months, about 15 patients stayed remitted and about twelve progressed.

Study findings and constraints: Relative to age-matched healthy donors, clonality at baseline was higher, and it tracked circulating CD8+ T-cell counts. Baseline levels were approached again at progression, after clonality had risen at ibrutinib response.

This clone was counted a single time. Its cognate antigen is unknown. The V gene lost 1 base and the J gene lost 4 bases, with 8 bases spanning the gap. The germline V gene has CDR1 MNHEY and CDR2 SMNVEV (reference sequence). The CDR3 extends over 14 amino acids. Investigators sought sequencing depths of between 1 in 200,000 and 1 in 1 million T cells. Only in-frame clones appear in the TCRdb table, and some are missing; sequencing was by immunoSEQ multiplex PCR. The sample lists more than 150,000 clones, over 60% occurring once. The sample consisted of PBMCs, taken after 24 months of ibrutinib treatment. V and J are TRBV27 and TRBJ2-1; D uncertain. The clonotype comes from a human donor with chronic lymphocytic leukemia. The CDR3 sequence: CASSLYQTYNEQFF. The CDR3 coding sequence is TGTGCCAGCAGTTTATACCAGACATACAATGAGCAGTTCTTC.